Only a few counts were recorded for the clone carrying this T cell receptor beta chain. Antigen specificity is unknown. The PCR used 60 Vbeta and 13 Jbeta primers. Method: immunoSEQ multiplex PCR; TCRdb's copy keeps in-frame clones and lacks some. The sample records nearly 200,000 clones, roughly 77% being singletons. The data were obtained in a study of cytomegalovirus exposure and HLA in healthy donors. General observations from the study: Among TCR beta chains of equal frequency, HLA-associated ones were more clonally expanded in a later analysis. It has been reported that TCR beta sequences accurately predicted the HLA-A and HLA-B alleles of most subjects. While the bulk of TCR sequences proved rare, some public TCRs turned up in many donors. Earlier findings revealed that most TCR beta V segments proved productive either about 87% or about 30% of the time.

The V end was cut by 3 bases, the J end by 8 bases, with 16 bases between. The CDR3 totals 15 residues. Germline values: CDR1 ENHRY, CDR2 SYGVKD. The TCR comes from a male donor in good health and CMV-seropositive. Sequencing was done on a sample of PBMCs. The chain employs TRBV10-3 and TRBJ1-4; D may be TRBD1 (6 bases). CDR3 nucleotide sequence: TGTGCCATCAGTGATGCGGGGGCAGTATTGGAAAAACTGTTTTTT. This translates into CAISDAGAVLEKLFF.